The 10 T cell receptor beta chains reported below all come from one sample, sequenced in a study of monozygotic twins with inflammatory bowel disease. Reprocessing the 5' RACE reads, TCRdb reports a single entry for every CDR3 protein and omits DNA. Seen in this sample are 150,000 to 200,000 distinct CDR3 sequences; the ten most common clones hold roughly 2.3%. Sequenced material: blood. The receptor set was obtained from a human donor with ulcerative colitis or Crohn's disease, or a healthy co-twin of an affected twin (not recorded which).

The chain has TRBV5-1 and TRBJ1-1. Germline CDR1 reads SGHRS; CDR2 reads YFSETQ. This CDR3 contains 13 residues. The CDR3: CASSLEGRTEAFF.

The J gene is TRBJ2-7, the V gene TRBV11-2; no DNA is available, so the TRBD1 call from TCRdb remains unchecked. The CDR3 has 15 residues. Germline V gene sequence: CDR1 SGHAT, CDR2 FQNNGV. CDR3 in amino acids: CASSLSAGVGYEQYF. The whole variable domain, remainder taken from reference TRBV11-2 and TRBJ2-7, is EAGVAQSPRYKIIEKRQSVAFWCNPISGHATLYWYQQILGQGPKLLIQFQNNGVVDDSQLPKDRFSAERLKGVDSTLKIQPAKLEDSAVYLCASSLSAGVGYEQYFGPGTRLTVT.

The rearrangement joins TRBV10-3 to TRBJ1-1; TCRdb reports TRBD1, a call that lacks DNA to check it against. The CDR3 is made up of 15 amino acids. Germline loops: CDR1 ENHRY, CDR2 SYGVKD. The CDR3: CAISDSKTGSLRTFF.

The V gene is TRBV7-2, the J gene TRBJ2-4. The germline V gene has CDR1 SGHTA and CDR2 FQGNSA. The CDR3 extends over 14 amino acids. The CDR3 here is CASSFLVAKNIQYF.

The chain's CDR3 is CASPRERESHEQYF. The chain combines TRBV2 with TRBJ2-7; TCRdb's D gene call, TRBD2, goes unchecked for lack of DNA. Looked up from germline, CDR1 is SNHLY and CDR2 is FYNNEI. This CDR3 comprises 14 residues.

The rearrangement links TRBV6-2 or TRBV6-3 to TRBJ2-7. This CDR3 comprises 13 residues. The germline CDR1 and CDR2 sequences are MNHEY and SVGEGT. This chain's CDR3 is CASLPDLTYEQYF.

J is TRBJ2-7 and V is TRBV20-1; TCRdb designates TRBD2, a call that cannot be tested without DNA. The CDR3 is made up of 13 amino acids. Germline-derived CDR1 and CDR2 are DFQATT and SNEGSKA (reference sequence). The CDR3 is CREEASGSYEQYF.

V usage is TRBV9 and J usage is TRBJ2-7; TCRdb calls TRBD2, which cannot be checked without DNA. This CDR3 contains 14 residues. The germline CDR1 and CDR2 sequences are SGDLS and YYNGEE. This CDR3 reads CASSRELAADEQYF.

The V gene is TRBV5-1, the J gene TRBJ1-1; without DNA, the TCRdb call of TRBD1 cannot be checked. Per germline, CDR1 SGHRS and CDR2 YFSETQ. The CDR3 is made up of 14 amino acids. CDR3 protein: CASSLYSGAAEAFF.

V and J are TRBV5-1 and TRBJ2-7; TCRdb lists TRBD1, though no DNA is available to test this call. Per germline, CDR1 SGHRS and CDR2 YFSETQ. The length of the CDR3 is 14 residues. CDR3 sequence reads: CASSFSGRDTEQYF.